Following are 12 T cell receptor beta chains from one sample sequenced in a study of T cells in Graves' hyperthyroidism and ophthalmopathy. Amplified TCR beta CDR3 regions came from RNA transcripts. The study used the HTBI primer set for a first-round RT-PCR of the TCR CDR3. A single record per CDR3 protein comes from TCRdb applying MiXCR to the multiplex PCR reads. The sample carries around 420,000 distinct CDR3 sequences, roughly an eighth recorded once. The sample consisted of blood. These receptors were obtained from a woman in her late teens or twenties with Graves' hyperthyroidism.

As to this clonotype: This may be a read error: a much more frequent sequence differs by one nucleotide. This CDR3 reads CASSVEQTNTGELFF. For the CDR3, the DNA is TGTGCCAGCAGTGTGGAACAAACGAACACCGGGGAGCTGTTTTTT. The chain uses TRBV2 and TRBJ2-2; D uncertain. Trimming stripped 4 bases from V and 0 bases from J, with 9 bases between. The CDR3 loop spans 15 amino acids. CDR1 SNHLY and CDR2 FYNNEI come from the germline V gene.

The chain carries TRBV14 and TRBJ2-2; 9 nucleotides align to TRBD1. The CDR3 length is 16 residues. V lost 4 bases and J lost 5; bases outside the gene matches: 8. Germline lookup yields CDR1 SGHDN and CDR2 FVKESK. In DNA, the CDR3 is TGTGCCAGCAGCCCCCGCGGGACAGGGTGGACCGGGGAGCTGTTTTTT. This codes for CASSPRGTGWTGELFF.

This clonotype was counted ten times or more. The CDR3 DNA sequence: TGTGCCAGCAGTTGGACAGGGCGGAACGAGCAGTACTTC. Protein: CASSWTGRNEQYF. This chain connects TRBV28 to TRBJ2-7, with 8 bases identical to TRBD1. Germline CDR1 reads MDHEN; CDR2 reads SYDVKM. With 4 bases clipped from V and 5 bases from J, the junction kept 4 bases outside the gene matches. This CDR3 has 13 residues.

In its sample, this clonotype was seen many times. This chain joins TRBV28 and TRBJ2-7; D gene uncertain. CDR1 is MDHEN and CDR2 is SYDVKM in the germline V gene. The CDR3 totals 14 residues. Trimming left V 3 bases short and J 3 bases short, with 12 bases between. The CDR3 nucleotides are TGTGCCAGCAGTTTCGTAGCCCGTGGCTACGAGCAGTACTTC. As protein: CASSFVARGYEQYF. The entire variable domain, with the rest obtained from reference TRBV28 and TRBJ2-7, is as follows: DVKVTQSSRYLVKRTGEKVFLECVQDMDHENMFWYRQDPGLGLRLIYFSYDVKMKEKGDIPEGYSVSREKKERFSLILESASTNQTSMYLCASSFVARGYEQYFGPGTRLTVT.

This clonotype was seen many times. V gene TRBV11-2 combines with J gene TRBJ2-5; 10 bases line up with TRBD2. CDR3 length equals 15 residues. The germline V gene encodes CDR1 SGHAT and CDR2 FQNNGV. Trimming at V came to 5 bases and at J to 6 bases, leaving 9 bases not matched to a gene. The CDR3 protein is CASSPLAGVGKTQYF. The CDR3 DNA is TGTGCCAGCAGCCCTCTAGCGGGAGTCGGAAAGACCCAGTACTTC.

This clonotype has at least ten counts. The rearrangement joins TRBV14 to TRBJ2-2; possible D gene TRBD1, 5 bases. CDR3 length: 14 amino acids. The V end was cut by 1 base, the J end by 6 bases, with 9 bases between. Per the germline V gene, CDR1 is SGHDN and CDR2 is FVKESK. The CDR3 protein is CASSQATGAGELFF. The CDR3 nucleotides read TGTGCCAGCAGCCAAGCTACAGGCGCCGGGGAGCTGTTTTTT.

This clonotype was counted ten times or more. The chain uses TRBV12-3 or TRBV12-4 and TRBJ1-6; 8 positions match TRBD1. CDR3 size: 15 residues. With 4 bases clipped from V and 3 bases from J, the junction kept 2 bases outside the gene matches. The CDR3 region is CASSSGTGYNSPLHF. The DNA of the CDR3 is TGTGCCAGCAGTTCAGGGACAGGCTATAATTCACCCCTCCACTTT.

This clonotype was observed a handful of times. The V gene is TRBV4-1, the J gene TRBJ1-2; D is undetermined. The CDR3 has 17 residues. V lost 1 base, J lost 2 bases, and 17 bases lay in between. Germline V lookup: CDR1 MGHRA, CDR2 YSYEKL. CDR3 sequence: CASSQVLVAGKNYGYTF. CDR3 nucleotides: TGCGCCAGCAGCCAAGTTCTAGTCGCAGGAAAGAACTATGGCTACACCTTC.

The rearrangement uses TRBV18 and TRBJ2-7, with TRBD2 matching over 7 bases. This CDR3 comprises 15 residues. The germline CDR1 and CDR2 sequences are KGHSH and LQKENI. V dropped 4 bases and J dropped 5; count of bases not matched to a gene: 11. The CDR3: CASSLPRLAFHEQYF. The DNA of the CDR3 is TGTGCCAGCTCACTCCCCCGACTAGCTTTCCACGAGCAGTACTTC.

With regard to this clonotype: This may be a read error, as it is one base from a much larger clone. The chain carries TRBV13 and TRBJ2-7; D perhaps matches TRBD1 (6 bases). CDR3 length: 15 residues. The germline V gene has CDR1 PRHDT and CDR2 FYEKMQ (reference sequence). The CDR3 sequence is CASSPRTDLSYGQYF. As DNA, the CDR3 is TGTGCCAGCAGCCCCCGGACAGATCTCTCCTACGGGCAGTACTTC.

This clonotype was observed many times. The chain employs TRBV6-1 and TRBJ2-1, with D possibly being TRBD2 (6 bases). This CDR3 comprises 17 residues. V shed 0 bases and J shed 9 bases, with 21 bases lying between them. The germline V gene encodes CDR1 MNHNS and CDR2 SASEGT. The CDR3, as DNA: TGTGCCAGCAGTGAAGCGGGAGGAGCGCGAGGTCGTATTGAGCAGTTCTTC. Amino acid sequence: CASSEAGGARGRIEQFF.

In its sample, this clonotype was seen many times. CDR3 region: CASSLERQPNNEQFF. In DNA, the CDR3 is TGCGCCAGCAGCTTGGAACGGCAGCCCAACAATGAGCAGTTCTTC. The rearrangement links TRBV5-1 to TRBJ2-1; D is unclear. The CDR3 covers 15 residues. The germline CDR1 and CDR2 sequences are SGHRS and YFSETQ. V was cut by 0 bases and J by 5 bases, with 12 bases left in between.